This paragraph reports one T cell receptor (beta chain). Some clones are missing from TCRdb's copy, which holds only in-frame ones; the method was immunoSEQ multiplex PCR. The sample comprises 90,000 to 110,000 clones, about 91% of which are singletons, and about 40% rests with the top ten. The data belong to a study of T cell responses to AZD1222 COVID-19 vaccine. V was clipped by 0 bases and J by 0 bases; unmatched bases: 15. Germline V gene sequence: CDR1 GTSNPN, CDR2 SVGIG (reference sequence). The CDR3 totals 19 residues. The source is an adult who received the AZD1222 COVID-19 vaccine. This chain joins TRBV30 and TRBJ2-7; 9 nucleotides match TRBD2. The sequencing used peripheral blood, collected 28 days after the second AZD1222 dose. For the CDR3, the DNA is TGTGCCTGGAGTGTACGGAGACTAGCGGCCCAGGAGGGCTCCTACGAGCAGTACTTC. Amino acids: CAWSVRRLAAQEGSYEQYF.